These 20 T cell receptor beta chains were sequenced from one sample in a study of technical replicates of blood from a few donors. Profiled with immunoSEQ multiplex PCR; TCRdb holds only in-frame clones, not every one. The profile covers some 74,000 clones, with roughly 92% appearing a single time and about 0.35% taken by the ten largest. The sequencing input was T cells isolated from PBMCs. The receptor set was obtained from a human donor in good health.

This clone is a singleton in its sample. V usage is TRBV6-5 and J usage is TRBJ2-5; D is ambiguous. Per the germline V gene, CDR1 is MNHEY and CDR2 is SVGAGI. The V gene lost 4 bases and the J gene lost 4 bases, with 7 bases spanning the gap. The CDR3 covers 12 residues. CDR3 protein: CASSFTLETQYF. The CDR3 bases are TGTGCCAGCAGTTTTACTCTAGAGACCCAGTACTTC.

The gene calls are TRBV6-5 and TRBJ1-2, with TRBD1 identical over 10 bases. Germline CDR1 MNHEY, CDR2 SVGAGI. CDR3 length equals 14 residues. The trim removed 1 base at V and 8 bases at J, leaving 4 bases unmatched. CDR3: CASSYLTGGDGYTF. The CDR3 nucleotides read TGTGCCAGCAGTTACTTGACAGGGGGCGACGGCTACACCTTC.

This chain connects TRBV7-9 to TRBJ2-2; D is ambiguous. The germline V gene encodes CDR1 SEHNR and CDR2 FQNEAQ (reference sequence). V lost 5 bases and J lost 4, with 17 bases in between. This CDR3 contains 16 residues. CDR3 coding DNA: TGTGCCAGCAGCAACTCTAGAGAACTGGGCACCGGGGAGCTGTTTTTT. This translates into CASSNSRELGTGELFF.

The chain is built from TRBV6-1 and TRBJ2-1; 8 bases match TRBD2. This CDR3 has 14 residues. The germline CDR1 and CDR2 sequences are MNHNS and SASEGT. With V trimmed by 7 bases and J by 8 bases, 10 bases remained unmatched. CDR3 in amino acids: CASIQPGLEYEQFF. The CDR3 bases are TGTGCCAGCATCCAGCCGGGACTAGAATATGAGCAGTTCTTC.

The V gene is TRBV28, the J gene TRBJ1-5, with D tentatively TRBD1 (6 bases). The CDR3 has 14 amino acids. Trimming cost V 8 bases and J 6 bases, with 17 bases left between them. CDR1 is MDHEN and CDR2 is SYDVKM in the germline V gene. CDR3 residues: CASRGGGGGQPQHF. CDR3 nucleotide sequence: TGTGCCAGCCGTGGGGGGGGCGGAGGTCAGCCCCAGCATTTT.

This clone has a single count. An end of the junction differs from the germline gene, which may be a read error. The CDR3 DNA reads TGTGCTAGCAGCTCTGACAGGGGATATGAGCAGTACTTC. Translated, it gives CASSSDRGYEQYF. The rearrangement joins TRBV7-7 to TRBJ2-7, with 8 positions matching TRBD1. Germline V gene data show CDR1 as SSHAT and CDR2 as FNYEAQ (reference sequence). This CDR3 spans 13 amino acids.

This chain links TRBV9 with TRBJ2-1; TRBD2 aligns across 12 bases. This CDR3 has 15 amino acids. V shed 3 bases, J shed 4 bases, and the junction held 2 bases outside the gene matches. Germline CDR1 and CDR2: SGDLS and YYNGEE. CDR3 nucleotide sequence: TGTGCCAGCAGCGGTACTAGCGGGGGGTACAATGAGCAGTTCTTC. This sequence encodes CASSGTSGGYNEQFF.

J is TRBJ2-7 and V is TRBV13, with TRBD2 matching over 9 bases. Germline loops: CDR1 PRHDT, CDR2 FYEKMQ (reference sequence). With V trimmed by 5 bases and J by 0 bases, 5 bases remained unmatched. The CDR3 extends over 15 amino acids. The chain's CDR3 is CASSDGTSPSYEQYF. In DNA form, the CDR3 reads TGTGCCAGCAGCGACGGGACTAGCCCCTCCTACGAGCAGTACTTC.

The chain recombines TRBV6-1 with TRBJ2-7; TRBD2 agrees at 7 bases. This CDR3 has 15 amino acids. In germline, CDR1 is MNHNS, CDR2 SASEGT. J was trimmed by 3 bases and V by 1 base; bases with no gene match: 6. CDR3 residues: CASSEVGGSHYEQYF. Written as DNA, the CDR3 is TGTGCCAGCAGTGAAGTGGGGGGGTCCCACTACGAGCAGTACTTC.

This chain links TRBV10-3 with TRBJ1-1, with a tentative D call TRBD1 (6 bases). The germline V gene has CDR1 ENHRY and CDR2 SYGVKD. V dropped 4 bases and J dropped 8 bases, with 17 bases sitting between them. The CDR3 covers 14 residues. The CDR3, as DNA: TGTGCCATCAGTGGTAAAGGGGGATACCTCGAAGCTTTCTTT. Amino acid sequence: CAISGKGGYLEAFF.

CDR3 region: CASSTSLGVVAGGHEQFF. DNA of the CDR3: TGTGCCAGTAGTACCTCCCTGGGGGTGGTAGCGGGCGGCCATGAGCAGTTCTTC. J is TRBJ2-1 and V is TRBV19; 7 nucleotides agree with TRBD2. The CDR3 contains 18 residues. Germline V lookup: CDR1 LNHDA, CDR2 SQIVND (reference sequence). Trimming cost V 4 bases and J 8 bases; bases outside gene matches: 20. Full variable domain (missing parts from reference TRBV19 and TRBJ2-1): DGGITQSPKYLFRKEGQNVTLSCEQNLNHDAMYWYRQDPGQGLRLIYYSQIVNDFQKGDIAEGYSVSREKKESFPLTVTSAQKNPTAFYLCASSTSLGVVAGGHEQFFGPGTRLTVL.

The J gene is TRBJ2-1, the V gene TRBV5-1; TRBD1 matches at 9 bases. The J segment lost 0 bases and the V segment lost 7 bases, leaving 14 bases of the junction unmatched. The CDR3 contains 18 residues. The germline V gene encodes CDR1 SGHRS and CDR2 YFSETQ. The CDR3 DNA sequence: TGCGCCAGCGGCCCGAGGGGACCGGGACAGGGCTCCTACAATGAGCAGTTCTTC. It encodes CASGPRGPGQGSYNEQFF.

The chain combines TRBV11-2 with TRBJ1-1; 8 bases are a match to TRBD1. Germline V gene sequence: CDR1 SGHAT, CDR2 FQNNGV. The CDR3 totals 14 residues. V dropped 3 bases and J dropped 0; count of bases not matched to a gene: 0. The CDR3 region is CASSLGQVNTEAFF. The DNA of the CDR3 is TGTGCCAGCAGCTTGGGACAGGTGAACACTGAAGCTTTCTTT. Full variable domain (missing parts from reference TRBV11-2 and TRBJ1-1): EAGVAQSPRYKIIEKRQSVAFWCNPISGHATLYWYQQILGQGPKLLIQFQNNGVVDDSQLPKDRFSAERLKGVDSTLKIQPAKLEDSAVYLCASSLGQVNTEAFFGQGTRLTVV.

The V call is TRBV28, the J call TRBJ2-7; the D is unclear. The CDR3 sequence is 13 residues long. CDR1 and CDR2 from the germline V gene are MDHEN and SYDVKM. V was clipped by 3 bases and J by 1 base, with 7 bases between them. The CDR3 DNA sequence: TGTGCCAGCAGTTTTCCGCGGTCCTACGAGCAGTACTTC. Its translation: CASSFPRSYEQYF.

The chain employs TRBV21-1 and TRBJ1-1. TRBV21-1 represents a pseudogene. This CDR3 comprises 16 residues. The CDR3: CASSKEGSQRDTEAFF. CDR3 DNA: TGTGCCAGCAGCAAAGAAGGGAGCCAGAGAGACACTGAAGCTTTCTTT.

The rearrangement uses TRBV28 and TRBJ2-7; 9 nucleotides agree with TRBD1. The ends lost 7 bases at V and 5 bases at J; junction bases unmatched: 12. This CDR3 has 15 residues. Germline CDR1 is MDHEN and CDR2 is SYDVKM. CDR3: CASTLIGTGKNEQYF. The DNA of the CDR3 is TGTGCCAGCACCCTGATCGGGACAGGGAAAAACGAGCAGTACTTC.

The V call is TRBV6-5, the J call TRBJ2-2, with D possibly TRBD1 on 6 matching bases. Trimming took 6 bases from V and 5 from J, leaving 10 bases between them. Germline V CDR1 and CDR2: MNHEY, SVGAGI. The CDR3 is made up of 13 amino acids. CDR3: CASRWGPTGELFF. The DNA of the CDR3 is TGTGCCAGCAGATGGGGGCCGACCGGGGAGCTGTTTTTT.

This clone was found once. The chain uses TRBV10-1 and TRBJ2-7; tentative D call: TRBD2 (6 bases). The germline CDR1 and CDR2 sequences are WNHNN and SYGVQD (reference sequence). The V end lost 0 bases, the J end lost 0 bases, and 12 bases lay between the germline ends. The CDR3 is 16 residues long. The CDR3 loop is CASSESWRASSYEQYF. The DNA for the CDR3 is TGCGCCAGCAGTGAGTCTTGGAGGGCAAGCTCCTACGAGCAGTACTTC.

The gene calls are TRBV9 and TRBJ2-7; D is perhaps TRBD1 (6 bases). V was pared by 4 bases and J by 3 bases, with 17 bases between. Germline V gives CDR1 SGDLS, CDR2 YYNGEE. The CDR3 runs to 15 residues. The CDR3, as DNA: TGTGCCAGCAGCCTCAGGGGTAATGTACGCTACGAGCAGTACTTC. It translates to CASSLRGNVRYEQYF.

The V gene is TRBV6-6, the J gene TRBJ2-2; TRBD1 matches 9 bases. This CDR3 region has 16 residues. V lost 2 bases to trimming and J lost 4 bases; unmatched junction nucleotides: 5. Germline assignment: CDR1 MNHNY and CDR2 SVGAGI (reference sequence). The chain's CDR3 is CASSYRDRVATGELFF. In DNA form, the CDR3 reads TGTGCCAGCAGTTACCGGGACAGGGTAGCCACCGGGGAGCTGTTTTTT.